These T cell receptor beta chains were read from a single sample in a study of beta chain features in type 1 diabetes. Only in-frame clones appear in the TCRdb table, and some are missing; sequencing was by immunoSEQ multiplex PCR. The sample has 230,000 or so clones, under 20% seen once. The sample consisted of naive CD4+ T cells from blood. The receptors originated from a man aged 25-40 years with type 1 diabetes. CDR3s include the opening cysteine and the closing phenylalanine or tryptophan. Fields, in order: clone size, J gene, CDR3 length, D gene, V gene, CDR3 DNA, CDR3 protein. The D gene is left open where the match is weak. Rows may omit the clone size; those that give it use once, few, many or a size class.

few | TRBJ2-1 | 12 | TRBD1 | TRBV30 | TGTGCCTGGAGTACCGGACAGGGGCAGCAGTTCTTC | CAWSTGQGQQFF
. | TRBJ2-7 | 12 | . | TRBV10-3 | TGTGCCATCAGTGAGATAAATAACGAGCAGTACTTC | CAISEINNEQYF
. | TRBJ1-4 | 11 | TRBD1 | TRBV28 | TGTGCCAGCAGTCCAACAGGGGTACTGTTTTTT | CASSPTGVLFF
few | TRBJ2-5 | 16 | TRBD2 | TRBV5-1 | TGCGCCAGCAGCTTGGTTTTAGCGGGAGTTATAGAGACCCAGTACTTC | CASSLVLAGVIETQYF
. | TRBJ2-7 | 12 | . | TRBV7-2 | TGTGCCAGCAGCATTAGGGTCGGCGAGCAGTACTTC | CASSIRVGEQYF
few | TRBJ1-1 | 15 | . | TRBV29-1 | TGCAGCGTTGAGCGGCAGGACCTGGGAAACACTGAAGCTTTCTTT | CSVERQDLGNTEAFF
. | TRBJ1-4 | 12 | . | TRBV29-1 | TGCAGCGTTGGGGACCCGAATGAAAAACTGTTTTTT | CSVGDPNEKLFF
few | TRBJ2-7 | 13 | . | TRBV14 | TGTGCCAGCAGTCACGGAGGGAACTACGAGCAGTACTTC | CASSHGGNYEQYF
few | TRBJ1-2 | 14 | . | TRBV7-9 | TGTGCCAGCAGCTTAGTCGCCGGGGGCCCCACCTACACCTTC | CASSLVAGGPTYTF
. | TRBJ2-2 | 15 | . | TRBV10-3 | TGTGCCATCAGTATGCTCCGGGGGAACACCGGGGAGCTGTTTTTT | CAISMLRGNTGELFF
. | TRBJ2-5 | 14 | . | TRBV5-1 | TGCGCCAGCAGCGTACAAGGTTCTCAAGAGACCCAGTACTTC | CASSVQGSQETQYF
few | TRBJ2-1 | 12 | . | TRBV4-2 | TGTGCCAGCAGCCAGACAGGCCTTGAGCAGTTCTTC | CASSQTGLEQFF
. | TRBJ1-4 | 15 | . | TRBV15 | TGTGCCACCAGCAGAGATACATCAACTAATGAAAAACTGTTTTTT | CATSRDTSTNEKLFF
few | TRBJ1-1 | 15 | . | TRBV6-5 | TGTGCCAGCAGCCCGGTCGGACGGGAGAACACTGAAGCTTTCTTT | CASSPVGRENTEAFF
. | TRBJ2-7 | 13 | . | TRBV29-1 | TGCAGCGTTGAGCCCTTAATCTCCTACGAGCAGTACTTC | CSVEPLISYEQYF
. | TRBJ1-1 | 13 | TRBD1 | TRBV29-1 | TGCAGCGTTGAAAGACAGGGGGCGACTGAAGCTTTCTTT | CSVERQGATEAFF
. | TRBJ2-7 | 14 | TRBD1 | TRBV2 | TGTGCCAGCAGTGATCGGACAGGGGTTTTCGAGCAGTACTTC | CASSDRTGVFEQYF
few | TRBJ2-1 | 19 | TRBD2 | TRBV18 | TGTGCCAGCTCACCGCGGCTAGCGGGATTCGCCAAGACCTACAATGAGCAGTTCTTC | CASSPRLAGFAKTYNEQFF
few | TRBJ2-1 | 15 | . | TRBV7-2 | TGTGCCAGCAGCTACGGTAGGAGCTCCTACAATGAGCAGTTCTTC | CASSYGRSSYNEQFF
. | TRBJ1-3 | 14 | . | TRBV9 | TGTGCCAGCAGCGTTCGCCCCTCTGGAAACACCATATATTTT | CASSVRPSGNTIYF
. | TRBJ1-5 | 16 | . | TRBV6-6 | TGTGCCAGCCGGGGGCGAAGGACAAACAGCAATCAGCCCCAGCATTTT | CASRGRRTNSNQPQHF
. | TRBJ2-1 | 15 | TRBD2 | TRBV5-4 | TGTGCCAGCAGCTATCCCGGGACTAGCGAAAATGAGCAGTTCTTC | CASSYPGTSENEQFF
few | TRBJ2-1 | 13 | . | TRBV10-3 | TGTGCCATCAGCGGCACGGCGATAAATGAGCAGTTCTTC | CAISGTAINEQFF
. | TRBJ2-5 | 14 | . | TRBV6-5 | TGTGCCAGCAGGGCGGGGGCCACCGCGGAGACCCAGTACTTC | CASRAGATAETQYF
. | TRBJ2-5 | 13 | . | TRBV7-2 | TGTGCCAGCAGCTTTTTTGCGGCAGAGACCCAGTACTTC | CASSFFAAETQYF
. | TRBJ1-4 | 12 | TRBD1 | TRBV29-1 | TGCAGCGGTGGGACAGCTAATGAAAAACTGTTTTTT | CSGGTANEKLFF
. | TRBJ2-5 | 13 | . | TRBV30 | TGTGCCTGGAGTAGACAGATACAAGAGACCCAGTACTTC | CAWSRQIQETQYF
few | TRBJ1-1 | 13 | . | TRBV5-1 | TGCGCCAGCAGCTCTCAATGGAACACTGAAGCTTTCTTT | CASSSQWNTEAFF
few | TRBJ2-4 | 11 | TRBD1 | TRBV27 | TGTGCCAGCAGTTCACAGGGGAGACAGTACTTC | CASSSQGRQYF
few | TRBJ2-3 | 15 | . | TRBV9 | TGTGCCAGCAGCGTGACAGCGGGTTTCGCAGATACGCAGTATTTT | CASSVTAGFADTQYF
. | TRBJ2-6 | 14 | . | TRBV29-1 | TGCAGCGTTGATGGGGGGCTTGGGGCCAACGTCCTGACTTTC | CSVDGGLGANVLTF
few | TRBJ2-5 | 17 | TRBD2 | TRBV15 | TGTGCCACCAGCAGCCCCCTAGACCTGCGCGGGAGAGAGACCCAGTACTTC | CATSSPLDLRGRETQYF
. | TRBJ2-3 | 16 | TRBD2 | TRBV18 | TGTGCCAGCTCATTCACCCCGGGAGGGGGCACAGATACGCAGTATTTT | CASSFTPGGGTDTQYF
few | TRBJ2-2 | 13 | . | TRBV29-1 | TGCAGCGTTGAAGTGCAGGAGTTAAGGGAGCTGTTTTTT | CSVEVQELRELFF
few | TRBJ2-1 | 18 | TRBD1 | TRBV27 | TGTGCCAGCAGTTCCAGGGGGCGGGCTAGCCGGTCGAGAAATGAGCAGTTCTTC | CASSSRGRASRSRNEQFF
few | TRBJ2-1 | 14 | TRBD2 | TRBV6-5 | TGTGCCAGCAGTGGACTAGCGGGAGGACCTCGGCAGTTCTTC | CASSGLAGGPRQFF
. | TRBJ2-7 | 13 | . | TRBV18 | TGTGCCAGCTCACCCTCGGCGTCCCCCGAGCAGTACTTC | CASSPSASPEQYF
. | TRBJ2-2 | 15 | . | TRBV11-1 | TGTGCCAGCAGGTACAGGGACTTGAACACCGGGGAGCTGTTTTTT | CASRYRDLNTGELFF
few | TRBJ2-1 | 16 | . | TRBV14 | TGTGCCAGCAGCCAAGGCTTCACGGGGGCCTACAATGAGCAGTTCTTC | CASSQGFTGAYNEQFF
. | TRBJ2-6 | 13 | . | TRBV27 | TGTGCCAGCAGTTTCTCTGGGGCCAACGTCCTGACTTTC | CASSFSGANVLTF
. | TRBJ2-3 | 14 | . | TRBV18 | TGTGCCAGCTCACCACAGAGCCGCGGAGATACGCAGTATTTT | CASSPQSRGDTQYF
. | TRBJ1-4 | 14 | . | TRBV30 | TGTGCCTGGGGCTCTCGTCATGGGGATGAAAAACTGTTTTTT | CAWGSRHGDEKLFF